The subject of this entry is one T cell receptor (beta chain). Only in-frame clones appear in the TCRdb table, and some are missing; sequencing was by immunoSEQ multiplex PCR. The repertoire has about 170,000 clones, over 85% of them found once; the top ten carry over 3.5%. In germline, CDR1 is KGHSH, CDR2 LQKENI. Trimming removed 0 bases from V and 0 bases from J; junction bases left unmatched: 5. This CDR3 comprises 17 residues. This sample is part of a study of control samples from healthy donors and cancer patients. The chain joins TRBV18 to TRBJ1-5; 7 bases fit TRBD1. Sequencing was carried out using blood. The receptor was isolated from an older woman in good health. In nucleotides, the CDR3 is TGTGCCAGCTCACCACCGGGACAGTCGTATAGCAATCAGCCCCAGCATTTT. Its protein is CASSPPGQSYSNQPQHF.